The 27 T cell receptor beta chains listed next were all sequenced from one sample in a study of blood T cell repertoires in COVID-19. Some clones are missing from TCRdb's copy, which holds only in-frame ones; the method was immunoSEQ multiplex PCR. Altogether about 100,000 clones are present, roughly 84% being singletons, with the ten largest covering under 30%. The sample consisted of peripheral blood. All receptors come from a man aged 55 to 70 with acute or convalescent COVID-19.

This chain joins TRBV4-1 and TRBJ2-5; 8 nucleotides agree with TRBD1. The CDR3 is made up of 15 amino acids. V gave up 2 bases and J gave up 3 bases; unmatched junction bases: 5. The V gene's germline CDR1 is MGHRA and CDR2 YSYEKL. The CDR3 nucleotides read TGCGCCAGCAGCCAACCGGACAGGGCGAAAGAGACCCAGTACTTC. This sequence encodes CASSQPDRAKETQYF.

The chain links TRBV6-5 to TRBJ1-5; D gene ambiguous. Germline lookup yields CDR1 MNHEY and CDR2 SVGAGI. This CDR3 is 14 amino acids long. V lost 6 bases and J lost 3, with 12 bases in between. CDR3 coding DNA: TGTGCCAGCAGCCTGGGCCAGTCCAATCAGCCCCAGCATTTT. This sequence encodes CASSLGQSNQPQHF.

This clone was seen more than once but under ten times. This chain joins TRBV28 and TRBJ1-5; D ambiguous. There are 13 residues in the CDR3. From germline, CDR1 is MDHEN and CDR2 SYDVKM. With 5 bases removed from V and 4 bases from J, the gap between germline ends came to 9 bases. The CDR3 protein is CASSPLQNQPQHF. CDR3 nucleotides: TGTGCCAGCAGTCCCCTTCAGAATCAGCCCCAGCATTTT.

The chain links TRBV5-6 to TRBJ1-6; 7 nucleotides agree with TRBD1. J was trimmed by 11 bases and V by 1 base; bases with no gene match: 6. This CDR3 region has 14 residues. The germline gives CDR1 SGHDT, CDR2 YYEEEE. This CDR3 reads CASSLNRGQTPLHF. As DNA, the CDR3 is TGTGCCAGCAGCTTGAACAGGGGTCAGACACCCCTCCACTTT.

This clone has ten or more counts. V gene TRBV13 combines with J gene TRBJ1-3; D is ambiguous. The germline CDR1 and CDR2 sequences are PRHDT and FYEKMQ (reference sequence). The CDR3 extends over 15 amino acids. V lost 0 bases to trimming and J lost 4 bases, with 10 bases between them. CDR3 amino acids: CASSLGRVGGNTIYF. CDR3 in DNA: TGTGCCAGCAGCTTAGGTCGGGTCGGAGGAAACACCATATATTTT.

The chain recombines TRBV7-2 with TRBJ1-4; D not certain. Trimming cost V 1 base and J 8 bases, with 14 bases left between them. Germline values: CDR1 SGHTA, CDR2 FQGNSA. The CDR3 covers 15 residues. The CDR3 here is CASSLESYRGEKLFF. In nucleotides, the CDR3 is TGTGCCAGCAGCTTAGAGTCTTACAGAGGGGAAAAACTGTTTTTT. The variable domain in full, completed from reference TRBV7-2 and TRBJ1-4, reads GAGVSQSPSNKVTEKGKDVELRCDPISGHTALYWYRQSLGQGLEFLIYFQGNSAPDKSGLPSDRFSAERTGGSVSTLTIQRTQQEDSAVYLCASSLESYRGEKLFFGSGTQLSVL.

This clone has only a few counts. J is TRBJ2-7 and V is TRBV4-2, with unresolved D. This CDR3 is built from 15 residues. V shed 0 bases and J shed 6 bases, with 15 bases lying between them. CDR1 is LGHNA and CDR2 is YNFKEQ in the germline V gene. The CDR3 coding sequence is TGTGCCAGCAGCCAAGATCCTGCGTACCATGGCGAGCAGTACTTC. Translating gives CASSQDPAYHGEQYF.

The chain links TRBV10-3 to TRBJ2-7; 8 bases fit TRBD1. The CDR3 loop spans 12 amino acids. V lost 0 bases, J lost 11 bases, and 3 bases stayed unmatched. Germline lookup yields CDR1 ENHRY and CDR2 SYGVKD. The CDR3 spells CAISESGQEEYF. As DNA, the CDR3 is TGTGCCATCAGTGAGTCGGGACAGGAGGAGTACTTC.

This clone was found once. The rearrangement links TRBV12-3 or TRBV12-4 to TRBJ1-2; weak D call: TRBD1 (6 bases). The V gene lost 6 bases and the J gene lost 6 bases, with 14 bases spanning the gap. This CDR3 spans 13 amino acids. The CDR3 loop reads CASRSGQNDGYTF. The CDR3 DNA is TGTGCCAGCAGATCCGGACAGAACGATGGCTACACCTTC.

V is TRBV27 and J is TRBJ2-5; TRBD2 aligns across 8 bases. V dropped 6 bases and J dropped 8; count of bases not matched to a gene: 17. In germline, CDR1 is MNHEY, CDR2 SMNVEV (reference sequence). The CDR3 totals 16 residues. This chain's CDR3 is CASSSLTSARGGTQYF. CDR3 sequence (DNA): TGTGCCAGCAGCTCCCTGACTAGCGCCCGGGGTGGAACCCAGTACTTC.

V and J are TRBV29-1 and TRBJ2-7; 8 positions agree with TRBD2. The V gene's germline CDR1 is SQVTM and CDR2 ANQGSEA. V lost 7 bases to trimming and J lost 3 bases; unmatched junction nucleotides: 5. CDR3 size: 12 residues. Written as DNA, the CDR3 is TGCAGCGCCGAAAGCGGGAGCTACGAGCAGTACTTC. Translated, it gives CSAESGSYEQYF.

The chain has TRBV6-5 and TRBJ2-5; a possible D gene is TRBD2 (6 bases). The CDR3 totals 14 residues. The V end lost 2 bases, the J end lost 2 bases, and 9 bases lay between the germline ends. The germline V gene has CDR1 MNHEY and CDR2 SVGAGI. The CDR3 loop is CASSYSGGQETQYF. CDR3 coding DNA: TGTGCCAGCAGTTACAGCGGAGGGCAAGAGACCCAGTACTTC.

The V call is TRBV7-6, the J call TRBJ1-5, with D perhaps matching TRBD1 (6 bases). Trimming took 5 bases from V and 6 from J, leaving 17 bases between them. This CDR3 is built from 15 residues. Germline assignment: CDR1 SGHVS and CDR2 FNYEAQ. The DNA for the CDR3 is TGTGCCAGCAGCCAAACCCCAGGGGTGGGTCAGCCCCAGCATTTT. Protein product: CASSQTPGVGQPQHF.

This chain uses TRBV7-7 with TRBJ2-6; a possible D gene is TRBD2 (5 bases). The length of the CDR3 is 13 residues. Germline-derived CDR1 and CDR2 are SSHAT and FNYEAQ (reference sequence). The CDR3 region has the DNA TGTGCTAGCTCCGGGGCTGGGGCCAACGTCCTGACTTTC. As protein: CASSGAGANVLTF.

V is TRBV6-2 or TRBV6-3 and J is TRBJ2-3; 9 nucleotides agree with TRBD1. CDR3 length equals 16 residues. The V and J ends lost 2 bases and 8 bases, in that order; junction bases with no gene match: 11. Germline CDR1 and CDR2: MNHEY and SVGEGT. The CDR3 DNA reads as TGTGCCAGCAGTTACGATCGTGGACAGGGGATCGGTACGCAGTATTTT. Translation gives CASSYDRGQGIGTQYF.

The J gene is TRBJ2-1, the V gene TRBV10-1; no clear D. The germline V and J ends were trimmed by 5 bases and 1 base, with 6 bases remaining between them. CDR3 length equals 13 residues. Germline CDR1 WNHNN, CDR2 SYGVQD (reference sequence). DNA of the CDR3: TGCGCCAGCAGTCCCGGGTCCTACAATGAGCAGTTCTTC. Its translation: CASSPGSYNEQFF.

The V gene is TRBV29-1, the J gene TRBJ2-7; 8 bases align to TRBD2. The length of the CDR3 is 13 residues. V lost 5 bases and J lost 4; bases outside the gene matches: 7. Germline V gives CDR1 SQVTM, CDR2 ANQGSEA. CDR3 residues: CSVRPGGRYEQYF. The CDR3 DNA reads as TGCAGCGTTCGGCCGGGAGGGCGATACGAGCAGTACTTC.

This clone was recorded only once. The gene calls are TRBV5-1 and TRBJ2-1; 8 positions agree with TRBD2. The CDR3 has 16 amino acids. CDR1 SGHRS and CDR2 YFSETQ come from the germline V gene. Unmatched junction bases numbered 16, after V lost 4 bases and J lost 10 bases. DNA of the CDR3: TGCGCCAGCAGCCACACCCGGGAGGGTCCCATAGGGGAGCAGTTCTTC. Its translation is CASSHTREGPIGEQFF.

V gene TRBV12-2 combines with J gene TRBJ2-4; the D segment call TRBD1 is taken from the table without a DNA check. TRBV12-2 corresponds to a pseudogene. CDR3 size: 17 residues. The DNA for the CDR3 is TGTGCAAGTCGCTTAGGATCTGATGGTCCAGGGAAAAACATTCAGTACTTC. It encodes CASRLGSDGPGKNIQYF.

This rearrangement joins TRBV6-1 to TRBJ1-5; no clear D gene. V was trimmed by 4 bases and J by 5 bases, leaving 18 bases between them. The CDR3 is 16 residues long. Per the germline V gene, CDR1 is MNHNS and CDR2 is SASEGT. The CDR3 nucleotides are TGTGCCAGCAGTGTGGGTGGCTGGGGAGTGGATCAGCCCCAGCATTTT. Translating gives CASSVGGWGVDQPQHF.

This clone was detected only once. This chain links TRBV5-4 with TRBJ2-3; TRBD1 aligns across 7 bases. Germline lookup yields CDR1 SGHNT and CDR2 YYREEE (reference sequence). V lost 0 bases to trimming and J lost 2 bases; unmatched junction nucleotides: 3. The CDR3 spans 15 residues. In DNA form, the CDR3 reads TGTGCCAGCAGCTTGGTGGGACAGCTCACAGATACGCAGTATTTT. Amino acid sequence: CASSLVGQLTDTQYF.

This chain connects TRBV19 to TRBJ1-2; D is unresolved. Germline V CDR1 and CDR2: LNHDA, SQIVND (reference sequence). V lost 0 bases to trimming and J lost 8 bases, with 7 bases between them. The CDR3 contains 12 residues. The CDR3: CASSIEGGGYTF. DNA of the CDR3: TGTGCCAGTAGTATAGAGGGCGGGGGCTACACCTTC. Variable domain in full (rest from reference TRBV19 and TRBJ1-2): DGGITQSPKYLFRKEGQNVTLSCEQNLNHDAMYWYRQDPGQGLRLIYYSQIVNDFQKGDIAEGYSVSREKKESFPLTVTSAQKNPTAFYLCASSIEGGGYTFGSGTRLTVV.

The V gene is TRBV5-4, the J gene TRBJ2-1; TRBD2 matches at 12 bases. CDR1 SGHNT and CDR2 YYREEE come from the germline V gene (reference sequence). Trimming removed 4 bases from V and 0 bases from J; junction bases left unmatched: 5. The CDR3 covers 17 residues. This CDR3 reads CASSRLAGVSSYNEQFF. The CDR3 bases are TGTGCCAGCAGCCGACTAGCGGGGGTGAGCTCCTACAATGAGCAGTTCTTC. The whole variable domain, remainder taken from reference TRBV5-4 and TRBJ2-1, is ETGVTQSPTHLIKTRGQQVTLRCSSQSGHNTVSWYQQALGQGPQFIFQYYREEENGRGNFPPRFSGLQFPNYSSELNVNALELDDSALYLCASSRLAGVSSYNEQFFGPGTRLTVL.

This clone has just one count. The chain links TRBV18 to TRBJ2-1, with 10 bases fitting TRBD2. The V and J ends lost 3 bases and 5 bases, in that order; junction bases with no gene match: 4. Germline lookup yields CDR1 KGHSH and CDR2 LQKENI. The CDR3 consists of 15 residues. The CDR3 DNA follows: TGTGCCAGCTCACCCCTAGCGGGAGTTGACAATGAGCAGTTCTTC. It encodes CASSPLAGVDNEQFF. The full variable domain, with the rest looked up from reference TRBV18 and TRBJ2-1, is NAGVMQNPRHLVRRRGQEARLRCSPMKGHSHVYWYRQLPEEGLKFMVYLQKENIIDESGMPKERFSAEFPKEGPSILRIQQVVRGDSAAYFCASSPLAGVDNEQFFGPGTRLTVL.

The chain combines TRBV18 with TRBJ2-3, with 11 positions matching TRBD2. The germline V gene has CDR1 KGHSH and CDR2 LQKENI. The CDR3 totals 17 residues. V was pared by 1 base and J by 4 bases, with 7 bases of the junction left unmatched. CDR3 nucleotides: TGTGCCAGCTCACCACGCGTAGCGGGAGGGGAGGCAGATACGCAGTATTTT. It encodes CASSPRVAGGEADTQYF.

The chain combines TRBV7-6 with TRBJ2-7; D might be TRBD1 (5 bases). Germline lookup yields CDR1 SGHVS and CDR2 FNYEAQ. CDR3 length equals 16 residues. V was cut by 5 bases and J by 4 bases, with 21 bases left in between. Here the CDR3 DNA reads TGTGCCAGCAGCCCTCTTGATACAGGTTTTCGGTACGAGCAGTACTTC. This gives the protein CASSPLDTGFRYEQYF.

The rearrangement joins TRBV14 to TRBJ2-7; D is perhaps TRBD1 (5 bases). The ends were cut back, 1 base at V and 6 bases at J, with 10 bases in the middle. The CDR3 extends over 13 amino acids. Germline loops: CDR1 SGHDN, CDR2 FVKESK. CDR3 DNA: TGTGCCAGCAGCCAAGTCAGGGCAGGCGAGCAGTACTTC. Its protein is CASSQVRAGEQYF. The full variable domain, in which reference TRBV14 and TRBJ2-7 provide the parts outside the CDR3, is EAGVTQFPSHSVIEKGQTVTLRCDPISGHDNLYWYRRVMGKEIKFLLHFVKESKQDESGMPNNRFLAERTGGTYSTLKVQPAELEDSGVYFCASSQVRAGEQYFGPGTRLTVT.